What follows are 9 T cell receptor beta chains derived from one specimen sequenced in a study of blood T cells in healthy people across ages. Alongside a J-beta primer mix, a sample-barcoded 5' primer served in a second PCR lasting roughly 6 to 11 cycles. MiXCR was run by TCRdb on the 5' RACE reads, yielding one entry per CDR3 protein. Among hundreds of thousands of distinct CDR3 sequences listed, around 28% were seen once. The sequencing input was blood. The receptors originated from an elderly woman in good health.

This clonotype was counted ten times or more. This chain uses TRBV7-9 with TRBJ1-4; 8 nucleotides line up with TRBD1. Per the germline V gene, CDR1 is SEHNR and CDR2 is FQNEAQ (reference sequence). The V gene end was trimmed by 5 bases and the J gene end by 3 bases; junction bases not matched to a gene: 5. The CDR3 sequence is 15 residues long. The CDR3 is CASSLGQGANEKLFF. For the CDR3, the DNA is TGTGCCAGCAGCCTCGGACAGGGAGCTAATGAAAAACTGTTTTTT.

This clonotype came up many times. In nucleotides, the CDR3 is TGTGCCAGCACTTTTGGCGGGTTGAGCTCCTACGAGCAGTACTTC. Its protein product is CASTFGGLSSYEQYF. The V and J genes are TRBV27 and TRBJ2-7, with a tentative D call TRBD2 (5 bases). V was clipped by 7 bases and J by 0 bases, with 16 bases between them. Germline values: CDR1 MNHEY, CDR2 SMNVEV (reference sequence). The CDR3 is 15 residues long.

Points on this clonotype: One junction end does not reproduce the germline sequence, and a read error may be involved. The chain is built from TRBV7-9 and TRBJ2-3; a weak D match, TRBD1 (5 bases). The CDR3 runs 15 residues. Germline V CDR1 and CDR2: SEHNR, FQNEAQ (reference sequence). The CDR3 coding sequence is TGTGCCAGCAGCTTACAGGGCCTGGCCCTGGATACGCGGTATTTT. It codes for CASSLQGLALDTRYF. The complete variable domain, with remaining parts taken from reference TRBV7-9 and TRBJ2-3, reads DTGVSQNPRHKITKRGQNVTFRCDPISEHNRLYWYRQTLGQGPEFLTYFQNEAQLEKSRLLSDRFSAERPKGSFSTLEIQRTEQGDSAMYLCASSLQGLALDTRYFGPGTRLTVL.

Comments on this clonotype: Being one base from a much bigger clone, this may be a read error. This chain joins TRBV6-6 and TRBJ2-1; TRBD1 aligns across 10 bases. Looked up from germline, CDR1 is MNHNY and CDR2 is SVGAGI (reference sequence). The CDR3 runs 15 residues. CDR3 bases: TGTGCCAGCAGTGACCGGGACAGGGGAGGCAATGAGCGGTTCTTC. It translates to CASSDRDRGGNERFF.

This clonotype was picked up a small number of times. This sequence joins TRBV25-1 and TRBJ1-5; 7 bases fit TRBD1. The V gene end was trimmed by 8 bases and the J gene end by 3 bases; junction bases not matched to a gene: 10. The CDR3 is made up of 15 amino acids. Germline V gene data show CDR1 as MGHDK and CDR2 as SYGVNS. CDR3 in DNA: TGTGCCAGCCATAGGAAGGGGGCCCTCAATCAGCCCCAGCATTTT. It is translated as CASHRKGALNQPQHF.

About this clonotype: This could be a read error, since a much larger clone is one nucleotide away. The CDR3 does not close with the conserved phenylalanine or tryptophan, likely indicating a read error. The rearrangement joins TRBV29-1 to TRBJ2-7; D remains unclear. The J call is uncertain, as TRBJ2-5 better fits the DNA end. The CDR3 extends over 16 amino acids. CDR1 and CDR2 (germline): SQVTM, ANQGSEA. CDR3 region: CSVEDRNSQNIETQYL. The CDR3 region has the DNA TGCAGCGTTGAAGATCGGAACAGCCAAAATATCGAGACCCAGTACTTA.

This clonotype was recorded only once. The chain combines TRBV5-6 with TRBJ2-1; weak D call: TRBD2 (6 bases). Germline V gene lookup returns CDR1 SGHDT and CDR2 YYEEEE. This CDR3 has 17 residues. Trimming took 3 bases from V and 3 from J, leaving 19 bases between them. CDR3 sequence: CASSWAGGLRSYNEQFF. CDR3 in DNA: TGTGCCAGCAGCTGGGCCGGAGGGTTGAGGAGCTACAATGAGCAGTTCTTC.

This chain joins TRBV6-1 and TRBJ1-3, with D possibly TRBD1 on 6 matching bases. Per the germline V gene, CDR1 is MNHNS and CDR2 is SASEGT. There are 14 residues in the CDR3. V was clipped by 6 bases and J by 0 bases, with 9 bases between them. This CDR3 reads CASRATGSGNTIYF. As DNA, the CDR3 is TGTGCCAGCAGGGCGACAGGCTCTGGAAACACCATATATTTT.

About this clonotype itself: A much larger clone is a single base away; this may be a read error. CDR3: CASRELGGSSPLHF. The CDR3 region has the DNA TGTGCCAGCAGGGAATTGGGGGGCAGTTCACCCCTCCACTTT. V usage is TRBV6-1 and J usage is TRBJ1-6; a possible D gene is TRBD1 (6 bases). This CDR3 spans 14 amino acids. Germline V gene data show CDR1 as MNHNS and CDR2 as SASEGT. V gave up 6 bases and J gave up 9 bases, with 15 bases separating them.